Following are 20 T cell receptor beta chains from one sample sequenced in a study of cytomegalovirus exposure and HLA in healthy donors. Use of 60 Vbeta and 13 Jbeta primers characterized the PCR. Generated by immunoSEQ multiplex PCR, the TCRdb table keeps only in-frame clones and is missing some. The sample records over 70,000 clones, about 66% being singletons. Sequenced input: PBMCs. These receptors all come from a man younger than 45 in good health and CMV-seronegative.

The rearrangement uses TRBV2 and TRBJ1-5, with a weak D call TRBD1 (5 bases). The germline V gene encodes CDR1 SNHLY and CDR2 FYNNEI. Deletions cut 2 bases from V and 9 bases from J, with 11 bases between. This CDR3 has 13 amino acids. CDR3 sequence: CASSELAGLPQHF. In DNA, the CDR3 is TGTGCCAGCAGTGAATTGGCAGGGCTGCCCCAGCATTTT.

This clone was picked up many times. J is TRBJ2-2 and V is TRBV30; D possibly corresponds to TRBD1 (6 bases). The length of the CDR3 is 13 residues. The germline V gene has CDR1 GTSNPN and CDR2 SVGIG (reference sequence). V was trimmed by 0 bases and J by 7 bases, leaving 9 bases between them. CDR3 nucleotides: TGTGCCTGGAGTGTATCAGGGGACGGGGAGCTGTTTTTT. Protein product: CAWSVSGDGELFF.

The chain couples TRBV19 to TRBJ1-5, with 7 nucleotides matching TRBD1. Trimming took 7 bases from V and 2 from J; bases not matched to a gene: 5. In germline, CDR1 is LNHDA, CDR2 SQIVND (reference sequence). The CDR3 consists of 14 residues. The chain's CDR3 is CASKRGQGNQPQHF. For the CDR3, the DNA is TGTGCCAGTAAAAGGGGGCAAGGCAATCAGCCCCAGCATTTT.

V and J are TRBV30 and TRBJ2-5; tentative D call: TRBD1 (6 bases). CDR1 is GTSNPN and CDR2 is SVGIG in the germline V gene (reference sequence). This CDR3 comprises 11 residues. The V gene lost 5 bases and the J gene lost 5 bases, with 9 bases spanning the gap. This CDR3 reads CAWDTGETQYF. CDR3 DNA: TGTGCCTGGGATACAGGGGAGACCCAGTACTTC.

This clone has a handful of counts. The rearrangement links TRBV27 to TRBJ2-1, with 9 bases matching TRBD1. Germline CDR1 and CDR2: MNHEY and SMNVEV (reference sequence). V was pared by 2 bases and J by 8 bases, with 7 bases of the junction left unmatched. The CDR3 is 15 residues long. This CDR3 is CASSLAGTGFDEQFF. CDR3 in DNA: TGTGCCAGCAGTTTAGCCGGGACAGGGTTCGATGAGCAGTTCTTC.

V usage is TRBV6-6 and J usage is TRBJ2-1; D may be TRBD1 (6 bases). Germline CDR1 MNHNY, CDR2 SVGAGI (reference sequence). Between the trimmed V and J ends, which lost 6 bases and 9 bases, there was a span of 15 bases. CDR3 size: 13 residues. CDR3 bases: TGTGCCAGCAGACCCCCAGGGGCAGGTGAGCAGTTCTTC. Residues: CASRPPGAGEQFF.

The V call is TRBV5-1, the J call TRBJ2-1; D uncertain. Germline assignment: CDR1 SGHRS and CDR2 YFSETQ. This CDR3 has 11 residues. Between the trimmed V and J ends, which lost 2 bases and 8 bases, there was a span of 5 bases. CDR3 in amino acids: CASSLRDEQFF. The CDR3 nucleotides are TGCGCCAGCAGCTTACGAGATGAGCAGTTCTTC.

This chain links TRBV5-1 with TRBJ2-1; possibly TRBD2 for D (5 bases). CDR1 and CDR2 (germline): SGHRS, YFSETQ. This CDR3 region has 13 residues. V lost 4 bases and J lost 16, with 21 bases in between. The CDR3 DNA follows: TGCGCCAGCAGCGTCTCCGGGCCCAGAGCGGTATTCTTC. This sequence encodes CASSVSGPRAVFF.

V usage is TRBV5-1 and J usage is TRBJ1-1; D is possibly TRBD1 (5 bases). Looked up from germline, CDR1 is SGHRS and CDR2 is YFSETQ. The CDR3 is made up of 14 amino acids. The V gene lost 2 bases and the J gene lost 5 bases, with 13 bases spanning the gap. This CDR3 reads CASSLGGGGTEAFF. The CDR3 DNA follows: TGCGCCAGCAGCTTAGGCGGCGGGGGGACTGAAGCTTTCTTT.

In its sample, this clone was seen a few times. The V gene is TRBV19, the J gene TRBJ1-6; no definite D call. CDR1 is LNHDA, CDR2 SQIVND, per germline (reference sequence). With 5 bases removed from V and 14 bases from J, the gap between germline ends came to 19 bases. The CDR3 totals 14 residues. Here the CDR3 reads CASSGSGGYQALHF. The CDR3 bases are TGTGCCAGTAGTGGGTCAGGTGGATATCAGGCCCTCCACTTT.

CDR3 in amino acids: CASSAGRDLTGELFF. In nucleotides, the CDR3 is TGTGCCAGCAGCGCGGGGAGGGACCTTACCGGGGAGCTGTTTTTT. The chain joins TRBV6-4 to TRBJ2-2, with 7 bases that match TRBD2. This CDR3 contains 15 residues. Germline V CDR1 and CDR2: MRHNA, SNTAGT. V lost 6 bases, J lost 5 bases, and 9 bases stayed unmatched.

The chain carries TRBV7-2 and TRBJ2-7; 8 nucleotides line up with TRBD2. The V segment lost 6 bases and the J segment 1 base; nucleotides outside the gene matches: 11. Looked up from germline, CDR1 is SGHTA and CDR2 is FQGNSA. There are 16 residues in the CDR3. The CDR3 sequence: CASRETSAPSSYEQYF. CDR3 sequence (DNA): TGTGCCAGCAGGGAGACTAGCGCCCCAAGTTCCTACGAGCAGTACTTC.

The CDR3 DNA sequence: TGCGCCAGCAGTCAACACACGATCGAGGTCTCGGATCAGCCCCAGCATTTT. This sequence encodes CASSQHTIEVSDQPQHF. This chain joins TRBV23-1 and TRBJ1-5; D unresolved. TRBV23-1 is reported as an ORF; its role is uncertain. The CDR3 spans 17 residues. V dropped 2 bases and J dropped 5 bases, with 19 bases sitting between them.

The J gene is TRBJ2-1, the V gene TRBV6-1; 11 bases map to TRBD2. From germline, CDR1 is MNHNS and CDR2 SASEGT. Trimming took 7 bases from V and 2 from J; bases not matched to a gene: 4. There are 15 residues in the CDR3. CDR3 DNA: TGTGCCAGCACCCAACTAGCGGGGGCCTACAATGAGCAGTTCTTC. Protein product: CASTQLAGAYNEQFF.

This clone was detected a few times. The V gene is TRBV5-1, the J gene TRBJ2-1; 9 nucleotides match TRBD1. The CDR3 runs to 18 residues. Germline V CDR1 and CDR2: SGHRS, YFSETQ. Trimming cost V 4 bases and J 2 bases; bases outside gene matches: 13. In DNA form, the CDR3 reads TGCGCCAGCAGCGGTACCGGGACAGGGTTTACTACCTACAATGAGCAGTTCTTC. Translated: CASSGTGTGFTTYNEQFF.

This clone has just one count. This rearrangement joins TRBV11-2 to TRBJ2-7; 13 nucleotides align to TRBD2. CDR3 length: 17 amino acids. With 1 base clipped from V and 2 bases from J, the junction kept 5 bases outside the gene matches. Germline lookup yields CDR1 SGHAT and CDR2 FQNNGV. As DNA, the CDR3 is TGTGCCAGCAGCTTAGGGAGCGGACTAGCGGGAGCCTACGAGCAGTACTTC. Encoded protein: CASSLGSGLAGAYEQYF.

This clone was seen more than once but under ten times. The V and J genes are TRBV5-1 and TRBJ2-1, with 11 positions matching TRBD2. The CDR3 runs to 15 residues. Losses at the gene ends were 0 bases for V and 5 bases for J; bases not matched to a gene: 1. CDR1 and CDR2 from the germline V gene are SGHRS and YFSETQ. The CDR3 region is CASSLAGLADNEQFF. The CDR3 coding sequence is TGCGCCAGCAGCTTGGCGGGACTAGCGGACAATGAGCAGTTCTTC.

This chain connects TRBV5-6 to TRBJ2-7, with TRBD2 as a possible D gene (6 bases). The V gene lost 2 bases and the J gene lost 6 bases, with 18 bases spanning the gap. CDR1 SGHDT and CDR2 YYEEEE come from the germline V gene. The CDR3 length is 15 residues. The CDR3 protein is CASSLGLATVGEQYF. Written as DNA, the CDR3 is TGTGCCAGCAGCTTAGGTCTAGCGACCGTGGGCGAGCAGTACTTC.

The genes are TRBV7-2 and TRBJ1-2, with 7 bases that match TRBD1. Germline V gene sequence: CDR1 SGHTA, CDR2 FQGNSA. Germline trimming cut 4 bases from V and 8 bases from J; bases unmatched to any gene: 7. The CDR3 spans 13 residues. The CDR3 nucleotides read TGTGCCAGCAGCTCCACTTACAGGGGAGGCTACACCTTC. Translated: CASSSTYRGGYTF.

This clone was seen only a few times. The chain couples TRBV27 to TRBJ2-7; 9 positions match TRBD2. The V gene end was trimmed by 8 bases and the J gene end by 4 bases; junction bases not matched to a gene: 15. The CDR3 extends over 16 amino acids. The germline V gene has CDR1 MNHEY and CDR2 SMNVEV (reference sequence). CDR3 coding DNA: TGTGCCAGCCGGGCCTCGGCGGGAGGGCCTTTATACGAGCAGTACTTC. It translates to CASRASAGGPLYEQYF.